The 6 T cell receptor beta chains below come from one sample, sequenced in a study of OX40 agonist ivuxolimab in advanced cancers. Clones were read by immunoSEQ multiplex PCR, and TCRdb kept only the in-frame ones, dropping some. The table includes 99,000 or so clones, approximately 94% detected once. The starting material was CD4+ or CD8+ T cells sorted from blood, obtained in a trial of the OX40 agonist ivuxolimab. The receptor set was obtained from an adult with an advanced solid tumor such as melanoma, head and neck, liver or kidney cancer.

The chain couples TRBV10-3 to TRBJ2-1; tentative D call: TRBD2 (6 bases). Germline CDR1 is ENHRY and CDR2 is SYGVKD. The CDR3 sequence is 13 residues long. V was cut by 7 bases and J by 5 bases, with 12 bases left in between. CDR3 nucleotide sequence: TGTGCCATCAAACCGGGACTTGACAATGAGCAGTTCTTC. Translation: CAIKPGLDNEQFF.

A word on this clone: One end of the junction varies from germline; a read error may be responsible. The chain's CDR3 is CASSSDRDRADF. In DNA form, the CDR3 reads TGTGCCAGCAGCTCGGACCGGGACAGGGCAGACTTC. V is TRBV5-8 and J is TRBJ2-5; 9 bases fit TRBD1. The CDR3 is 12 amino acids. CDR1 and CDR2 (germline): SGHTS, YDEGEE.

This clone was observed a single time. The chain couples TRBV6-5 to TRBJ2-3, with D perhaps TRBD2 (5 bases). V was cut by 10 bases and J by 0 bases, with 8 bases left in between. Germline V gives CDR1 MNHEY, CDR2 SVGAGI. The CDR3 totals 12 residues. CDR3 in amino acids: CAITGSTDTQYF. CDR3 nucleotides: TGTGCCATCACGGGGAGCACAGATACGCAGTATTTT.

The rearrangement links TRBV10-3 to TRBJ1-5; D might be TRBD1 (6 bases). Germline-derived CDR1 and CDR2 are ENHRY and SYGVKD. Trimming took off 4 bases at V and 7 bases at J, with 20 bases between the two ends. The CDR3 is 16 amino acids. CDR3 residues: CAISGGTPEGGQPQHF. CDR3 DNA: TGTGCCATCAGTGGGGGGACGCCCGAGGGGGGCCAGCCCCAGCATTTT.

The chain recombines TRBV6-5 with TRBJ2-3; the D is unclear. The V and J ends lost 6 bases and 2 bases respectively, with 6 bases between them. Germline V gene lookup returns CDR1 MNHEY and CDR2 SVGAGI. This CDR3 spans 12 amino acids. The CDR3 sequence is CASSGPTDTQYF. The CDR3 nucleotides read TGTGCCAGCAGCGGACCCACAGATACGCAGTATTTT.

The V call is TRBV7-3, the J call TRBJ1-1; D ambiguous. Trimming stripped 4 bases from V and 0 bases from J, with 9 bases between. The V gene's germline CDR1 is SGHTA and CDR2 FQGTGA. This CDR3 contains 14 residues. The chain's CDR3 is CASSSGPMNTEAFF. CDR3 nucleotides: TGTGCCAGCAGCTCAGGACCGATGAACACTGAAGCTTTCTTT.